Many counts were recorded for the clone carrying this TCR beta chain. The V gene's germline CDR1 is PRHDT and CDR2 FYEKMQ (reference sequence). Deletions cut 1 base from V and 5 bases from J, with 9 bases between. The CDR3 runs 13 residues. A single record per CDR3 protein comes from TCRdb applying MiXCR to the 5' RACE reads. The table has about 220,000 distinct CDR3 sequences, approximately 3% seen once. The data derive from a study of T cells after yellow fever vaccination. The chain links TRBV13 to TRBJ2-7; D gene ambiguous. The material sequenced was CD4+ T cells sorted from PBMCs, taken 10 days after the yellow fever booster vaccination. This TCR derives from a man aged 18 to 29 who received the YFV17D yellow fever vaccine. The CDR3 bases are TGTGCCAGCAGCTTAGTGATAAGGGACGAGCAGTACTTC. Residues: CASSLVIRDEQYF.